This TCR beta chain was documented in a study of graft-versus-host responses after intestinal transplantation. Across the whole study: Each of the recipients got a multivisceral, liver-intestinal, or isolated intestinal transplant.

Concerning this clone: Its matching antigen is unknown.

TCRdb's copy holds only in-frame clones and misses some; the assay was immunoSEQ multiplex PCR. Counted here are 90,000 to 150,000 clones, roughly 95% occurring once; the ten biggest clones make up over 2.5%. Findings and caveats of the study: Researchers found GvH clones in recipient marrow, and some showed up first in ileum or blood.

Sequences were derived from unstimulated CD8+ T cells sorted from spleen or lymph node cells, sampled before intestinal transplant. The sequence was obtained from a human donor who received an intestinal transplant.

CDR3 bases: TGTGCCAGCAGTACCGAAGGGGGGACAGATACGCAGTATTTT. It yields the protein CASSTEGGTDTQYF. The rearrangement joins TRBV6-5 to TRBJ2-3; D may be TRBD1 or TRBD2 (6 bases each). CDR3 length: 14 residues. Germline lookup yields CDR1 MNHEY and CDR2 SVGAGI. Trimming left V 5 bases short and J 3 bases short, with 12 bases between.